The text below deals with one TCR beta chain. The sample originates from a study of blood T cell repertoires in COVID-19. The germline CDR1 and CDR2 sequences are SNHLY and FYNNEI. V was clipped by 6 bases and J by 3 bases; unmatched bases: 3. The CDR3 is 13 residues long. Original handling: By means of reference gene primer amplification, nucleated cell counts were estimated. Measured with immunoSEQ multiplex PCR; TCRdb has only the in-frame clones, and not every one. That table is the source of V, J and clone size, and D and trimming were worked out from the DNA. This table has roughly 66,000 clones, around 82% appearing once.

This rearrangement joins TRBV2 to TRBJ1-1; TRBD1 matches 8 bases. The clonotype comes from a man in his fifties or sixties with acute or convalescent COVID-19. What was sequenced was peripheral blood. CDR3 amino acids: CASRDRVDTEAFF. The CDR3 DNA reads TGTGCCAGCAGGGACAGGGTTGACACTGAAGCTTTCTTT.